This T cell receptor beta chain appears in the sequencing data of a study of T cells after yellow fever vaccination. Study results and limitations: Clonotype sharing between CD4 and CD8 compartments was small.

TCRdb re-derived calls from the 5' RACE reads in MiXCR, one entry per CDR3 protein. The table shows some 560,000 distinct CDR3 sequences, with 19% occurring only once. Trimming removed 0 bases from V and 0 bases from J, with 9 bases in between. The germline gives CDR1 SGHTA, CDR2 FQGNSA. The CDR3 totals 15 residues. To note about this clonotype: Its antigen remains unknown.

This clonotype was sampled from a man younger than 40 who received the YFV17D yellow fever vaccine. This rearrangement joins TRBV7-2 to TRBJ2-7; tentatively, D is TRBD1 or TRBD2 (5 bases each). Sequenced here: PBMCs, sampled 15 days after the yellow fever booster vaccination. CDR3 sequence reads: CASSLAAGTSYEQYF. CDR3 DNA sequence: TGTGCCAGCAGCTTAGCGGCAGGGACCTCCTACGAGCAGTACTTC.